This T cell receptor (beta chain) emerged from a study of T cells in narcolepsy. Only in-frame clones appear in the TCRdb table, and some are missing; sequencing was by immunoSEQ multiplex PCR. This sample carries about 10,000 clones, around 70% of them seen once, and the ten largest clones take about 20%. The clonotype comes from a human donor with narcolepsy. Sequencing used CD45RA- memory CD8+ T cells from PBMCs.

The DNA of the CDR3 is TGTGCCAGCAGCTTAGAGGGCGGGGGAACGAAAGATACGCAGTATTTT. This encodes CASSLEGGGTKDTQYF. The chain employs TRBV7-9 and TRBJ2-3; 7 nucleotides line up with TRBD2. V dropped 1 base and J dropped 5; count of bases not matched to a gene: 9. This CDR3 has 16 amino acids. The V gene's germline CDR1 is SEHNR and CDR2 FQNEAQ (reference sequence).